The present entry profiles one T cell receptor (beta chain) with its context. The entry originates in a study of shared clonotypes between healthy human individuals. Profiled with immunoSEQ multiplex PCR; TCRdb holds only in-frame clones, not every one. The table has roughly 2.2 million clones, approximately 90% seen once. The CDR3 runs 13 residues. Per the germline V gene, CDR1 is SGHTS and CDR2 is YDEGEE. The germline V and J ends were trimmed by 1 base and 2 bases, with 7 bases remaining between them. The chain combines TRBV5-8 with TRBJ2-7; D may be TRBD1 (6 bases). The sequence was obtained from a man between 18 and 29 years old in good health. Some clones in this sample may be carry-over from other donors' samples. Sample: naive CD4+ T cells from PBMCs. Subset in this sample: CD45RA+ positively selected. The CDR3 region has the DNA TGTGCCAGCAGCTTGCAGGGGCCCTACGAGCAGTACTTC. Its protein product is CASSLQGPYEQYF.